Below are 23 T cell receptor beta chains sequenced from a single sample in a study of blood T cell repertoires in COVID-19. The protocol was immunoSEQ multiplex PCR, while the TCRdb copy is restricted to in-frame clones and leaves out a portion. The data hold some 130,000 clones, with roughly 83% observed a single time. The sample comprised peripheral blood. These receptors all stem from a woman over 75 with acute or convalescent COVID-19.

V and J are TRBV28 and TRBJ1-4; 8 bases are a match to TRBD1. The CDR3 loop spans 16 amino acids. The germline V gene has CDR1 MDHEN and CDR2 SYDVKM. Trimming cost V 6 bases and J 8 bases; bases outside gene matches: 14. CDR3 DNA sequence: TGTGCCAGCAGCCGGATCAGGGGGCTAAGTGGAGAAAAACTGTTTTTT. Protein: CASSRIRGLSGEKLFF.

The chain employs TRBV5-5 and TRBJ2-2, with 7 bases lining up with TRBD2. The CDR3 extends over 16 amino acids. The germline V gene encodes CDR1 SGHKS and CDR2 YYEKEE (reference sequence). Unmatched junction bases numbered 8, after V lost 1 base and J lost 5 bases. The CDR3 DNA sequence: TGTGCCAGCAGCTTGCTGGCGGGAGAGGTTACCGGGGAGCTGTTTTTT. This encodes CASSLLAGEVTGELFF.

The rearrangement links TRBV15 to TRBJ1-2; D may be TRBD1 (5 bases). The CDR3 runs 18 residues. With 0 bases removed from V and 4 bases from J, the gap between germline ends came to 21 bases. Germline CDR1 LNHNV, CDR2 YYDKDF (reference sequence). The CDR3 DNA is TGTGCCACCAGCAGAGATTACCCCACGGGGGAGGTGAGCTATGGCTACACCTTC. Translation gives CATSRDYPTGEVSYGYTF.

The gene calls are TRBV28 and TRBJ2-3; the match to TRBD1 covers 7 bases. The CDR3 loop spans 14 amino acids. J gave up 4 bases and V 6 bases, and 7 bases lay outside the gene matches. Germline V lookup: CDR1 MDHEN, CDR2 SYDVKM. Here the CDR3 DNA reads TGTGCCAGCAGAGGGGGCAGGGGATCAGATACGCAGTATTTT. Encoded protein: CASRGGRGSDTQYF.

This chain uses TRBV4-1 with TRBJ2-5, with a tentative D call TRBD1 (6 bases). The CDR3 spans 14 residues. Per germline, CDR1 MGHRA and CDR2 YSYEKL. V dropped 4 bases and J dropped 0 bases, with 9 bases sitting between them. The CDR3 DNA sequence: TGCGCCAGCAGCCTTCGACAGGACCAAGAGACCCAGTACTTC. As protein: CASSLRQDQETQYF.

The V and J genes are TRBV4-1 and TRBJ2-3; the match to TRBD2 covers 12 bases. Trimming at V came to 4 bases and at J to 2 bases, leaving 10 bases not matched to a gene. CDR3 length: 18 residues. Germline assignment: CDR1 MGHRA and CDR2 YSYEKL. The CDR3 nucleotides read TGCGCCAGCAGCCCTTTGAAGCTAGCGGGAGGGATCACAGATACGCAGTATTTT. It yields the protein CASSPLKLAGGITDTQYF.

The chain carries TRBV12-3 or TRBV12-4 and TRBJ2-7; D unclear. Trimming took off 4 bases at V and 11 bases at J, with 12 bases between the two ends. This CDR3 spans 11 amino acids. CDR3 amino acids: CASSSLDLKYF. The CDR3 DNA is TGTGCCAGCAGTTCTCTAGACCTTAAGTACTTC.

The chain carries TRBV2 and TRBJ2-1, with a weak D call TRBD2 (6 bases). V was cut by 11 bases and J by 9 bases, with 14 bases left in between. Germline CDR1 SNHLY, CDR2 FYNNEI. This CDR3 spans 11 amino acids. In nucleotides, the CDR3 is TGTGCCTCGAGGCGGGGAAGTGAGCAGTTCTTC. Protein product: CASRRGSEQFF.

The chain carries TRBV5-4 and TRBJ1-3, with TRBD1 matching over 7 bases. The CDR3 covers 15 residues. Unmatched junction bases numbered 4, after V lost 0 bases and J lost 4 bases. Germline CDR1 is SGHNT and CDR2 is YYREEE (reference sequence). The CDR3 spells CASSLDRGQGNTIYF. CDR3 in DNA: TGTGCCAGCAGCTTGGATAGGGGGCAGGGAAACACCATATATTTT.

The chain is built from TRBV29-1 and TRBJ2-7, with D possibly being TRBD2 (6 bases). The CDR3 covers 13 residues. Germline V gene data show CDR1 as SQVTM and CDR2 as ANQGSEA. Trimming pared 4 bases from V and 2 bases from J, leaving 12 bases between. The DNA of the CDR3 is TGCAGCGTTGCGGTAGCGGTTGCCTACGAGCAGTACTTC. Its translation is CSVAVAVAYEQYF.

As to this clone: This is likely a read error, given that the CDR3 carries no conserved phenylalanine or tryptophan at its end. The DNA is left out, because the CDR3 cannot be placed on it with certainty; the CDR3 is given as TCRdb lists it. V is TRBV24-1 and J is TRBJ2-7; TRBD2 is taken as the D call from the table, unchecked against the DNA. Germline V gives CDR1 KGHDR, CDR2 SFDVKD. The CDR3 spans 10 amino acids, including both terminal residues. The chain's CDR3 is CATGGREGPA.

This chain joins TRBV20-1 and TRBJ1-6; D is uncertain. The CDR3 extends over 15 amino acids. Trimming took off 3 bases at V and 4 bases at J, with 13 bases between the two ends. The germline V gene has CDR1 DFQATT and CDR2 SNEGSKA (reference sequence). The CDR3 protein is CSASSITEYNSPLHF. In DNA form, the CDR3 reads TGCAGTGCTAGTAGCATAACAGAATATAATTCACCCCTCCACTTT.

The CDR3 region has the DNA TGTGCCAGCAGTTTGGGACAGGCCGGGACTGAAGCTTTCTTT. Its translation: CASSLGQAGTEAFF. The J gene is TRBJ1-1, the V gene TRBV28; 8 bases are a match to TRBD1. The CDR3 spans 14 residues. V was clipped by 3 bases and J by 5 bases; unmatched bases: 5. Germline V gives CDR1 MDHEN, CDR2 SYDVKM.

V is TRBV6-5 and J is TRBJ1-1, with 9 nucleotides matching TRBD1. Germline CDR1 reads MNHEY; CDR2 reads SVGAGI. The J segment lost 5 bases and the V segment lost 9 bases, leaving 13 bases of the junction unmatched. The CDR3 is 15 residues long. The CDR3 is CASTGTGSKWTEAFF. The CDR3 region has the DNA TGTGCCAGTACCGGGACAGGGAGTAAGTGGACTGAAGCTTTCTTT.

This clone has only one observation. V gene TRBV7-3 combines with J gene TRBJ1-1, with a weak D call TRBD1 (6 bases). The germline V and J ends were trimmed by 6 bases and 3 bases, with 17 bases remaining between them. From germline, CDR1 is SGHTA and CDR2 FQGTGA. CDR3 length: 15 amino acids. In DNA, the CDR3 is TGTGCCAGCAGTTTAGACGGACAGCCACACACTGAAGCTTTCTTT. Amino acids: CASSLDGQPHTEAFF.

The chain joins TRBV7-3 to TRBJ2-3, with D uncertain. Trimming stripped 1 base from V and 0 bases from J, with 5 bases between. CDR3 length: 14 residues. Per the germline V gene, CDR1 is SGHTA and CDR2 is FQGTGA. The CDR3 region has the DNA TGTGCCAGCAGCTTAAATCCGAGCACAGATACGCAGTATTTT. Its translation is CASSLNPSTDTQYF.

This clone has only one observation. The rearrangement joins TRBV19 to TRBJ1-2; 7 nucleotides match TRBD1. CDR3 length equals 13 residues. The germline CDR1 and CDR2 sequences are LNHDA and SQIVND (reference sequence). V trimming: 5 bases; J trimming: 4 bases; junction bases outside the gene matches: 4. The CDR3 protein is CASSAGQLYGYTF. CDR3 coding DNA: TGTGCCAGTAGTGCGGGACAGCTCTATGGCTACACCTTC.

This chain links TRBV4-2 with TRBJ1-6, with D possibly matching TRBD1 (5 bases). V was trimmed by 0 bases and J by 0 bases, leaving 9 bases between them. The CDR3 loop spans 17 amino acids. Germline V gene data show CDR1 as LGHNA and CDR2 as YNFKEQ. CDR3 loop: CASSQDSGGSYNSPLHF. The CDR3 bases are TGTGCCAGCAGCCAAGATAGCGGGGGCTCCTATAATTCACCCCTCCACTTT.

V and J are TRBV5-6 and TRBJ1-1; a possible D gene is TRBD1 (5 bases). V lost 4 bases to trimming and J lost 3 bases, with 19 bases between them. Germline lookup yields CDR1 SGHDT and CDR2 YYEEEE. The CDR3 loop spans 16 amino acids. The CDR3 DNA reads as TGTGCCAGCAGCCCTCTGATAACAACGGGGGACACTGAAGCTTTCTTT. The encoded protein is CASSPLITTGDTEAFF.

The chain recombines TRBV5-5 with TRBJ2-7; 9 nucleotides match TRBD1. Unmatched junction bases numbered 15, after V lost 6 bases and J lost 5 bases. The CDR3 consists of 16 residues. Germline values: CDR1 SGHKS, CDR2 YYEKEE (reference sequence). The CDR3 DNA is TGTGCCAGCAACCCCCGACAGGGGGACTTCGTTAACGAGCAGTACTTC. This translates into CASNPRQGDFVNEQYF.

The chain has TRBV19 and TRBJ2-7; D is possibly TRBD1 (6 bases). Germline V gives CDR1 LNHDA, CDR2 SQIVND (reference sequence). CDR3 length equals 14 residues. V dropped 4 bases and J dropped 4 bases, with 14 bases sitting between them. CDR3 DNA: TGTGCCAGTAGTACAGCCACCCAGGGGTACGAGCAGTACTTC. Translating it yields CASSTATQGYEQYF.

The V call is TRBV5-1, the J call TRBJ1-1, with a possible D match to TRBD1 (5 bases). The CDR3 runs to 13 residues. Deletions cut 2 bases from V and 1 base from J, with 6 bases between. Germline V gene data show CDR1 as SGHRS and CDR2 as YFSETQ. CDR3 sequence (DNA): TGCGCCAGCAGCTTCCAGGGGAACACTGAAGCTTTCTTT. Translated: CASSFQGNTEAFF. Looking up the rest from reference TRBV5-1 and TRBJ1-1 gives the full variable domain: KAGVTQTPRYLIKTRGQQVTLSCSPISGHRSVSWYQQTPGQGLQFLFEYFSETQRNKGNFPGRFSGRQFSNSRSEMNVSTLELGDSALYLCASSFQGNTEAFFGQGTRLTVV.

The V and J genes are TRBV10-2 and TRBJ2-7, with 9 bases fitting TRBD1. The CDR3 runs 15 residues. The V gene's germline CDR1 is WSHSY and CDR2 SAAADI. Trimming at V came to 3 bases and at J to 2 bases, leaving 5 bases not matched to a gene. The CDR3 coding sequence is TGCGCCAGCAGTGACCCCGGGACAGGGACCTACGAGCAGTACTTC. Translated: CASSDPGTGTYEQYF.